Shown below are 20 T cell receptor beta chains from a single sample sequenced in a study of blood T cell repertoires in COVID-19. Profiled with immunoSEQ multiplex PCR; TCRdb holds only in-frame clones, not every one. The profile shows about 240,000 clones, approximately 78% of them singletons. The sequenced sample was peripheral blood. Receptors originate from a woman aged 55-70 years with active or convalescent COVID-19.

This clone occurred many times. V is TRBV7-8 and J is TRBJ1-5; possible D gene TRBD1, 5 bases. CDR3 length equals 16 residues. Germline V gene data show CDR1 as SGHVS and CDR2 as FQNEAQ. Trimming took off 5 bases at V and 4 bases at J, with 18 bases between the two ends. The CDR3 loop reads CASSPTGGVKNQPQHF. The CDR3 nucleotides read TGTGCCAGCAGCCCGACCGGGGGGGTCAAGAATCAGCCCCAGCATTTT.

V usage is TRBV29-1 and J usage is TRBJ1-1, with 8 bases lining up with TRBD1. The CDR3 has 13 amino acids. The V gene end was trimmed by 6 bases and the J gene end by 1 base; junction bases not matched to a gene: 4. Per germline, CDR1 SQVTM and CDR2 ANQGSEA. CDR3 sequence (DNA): TGCAGCGTAATTGGGACAGGGAACACTGAAGCTTTCTTT. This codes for CSVIGTGNTEAFF.

The DNA of the CDR3 is TGTGCCAGCAGTTCCGGGGGTCATGAAAAACTGTTTTTT. Its protein is CASSSGGHEKLFF. The chain recombines TRBV9 with TRBJ1-4, with TRBD1 as a possible D gene (5 bases). The CDR3 sequence is 13 residues long. Trimming pared 5 bases from V and 6 bases from J, leaving 11 bases between. The germline gives CDR1 SGDLS, CDR2 YYNGEE.

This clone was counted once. The CDR3 spells CASSLSGTAYGYTF. The DNA for the CDR3 is TGTGCCAGCAGCTTATCCGGGACAGCCTATGGCTACACCTTC. This chain joins TRBV7-9 and TRBJ1-2, with 7 bases lining up with TRBD1. The V and J ends lost 2 bases and 4 bases, in that order; junction bases with no gene match: 4. The germline CDR1 and CDR2 sequences are SEHNR and FQNEAQ (reference sequence). The CDR3 is 14 amino acids.

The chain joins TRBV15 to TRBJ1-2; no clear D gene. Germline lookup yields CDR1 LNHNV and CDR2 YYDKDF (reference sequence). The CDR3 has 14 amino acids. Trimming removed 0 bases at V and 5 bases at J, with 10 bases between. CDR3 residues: CATSRDRGLYGYTF. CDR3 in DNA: TGTGCCACCAGCAGAGATCGCGGATTGTATGGCTACACCTTC.

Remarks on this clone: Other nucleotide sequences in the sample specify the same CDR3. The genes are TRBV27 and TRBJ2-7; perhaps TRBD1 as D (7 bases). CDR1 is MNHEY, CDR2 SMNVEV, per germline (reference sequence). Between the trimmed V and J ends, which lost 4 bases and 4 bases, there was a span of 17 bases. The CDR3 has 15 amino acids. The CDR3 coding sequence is TGTGCCAGCAGTTCCAGAGGAGGGGGCTCTTACGAGCAGTACTTC. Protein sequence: CASSSRGGGSYEQYF.

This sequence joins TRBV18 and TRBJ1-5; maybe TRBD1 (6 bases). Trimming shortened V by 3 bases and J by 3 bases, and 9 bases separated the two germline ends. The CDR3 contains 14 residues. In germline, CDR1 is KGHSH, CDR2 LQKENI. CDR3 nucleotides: TGTGCCAGCTCACCGGGACAACTCAATCAGCCCCAGCATTTT. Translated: CASSPGQLNQPQHF.

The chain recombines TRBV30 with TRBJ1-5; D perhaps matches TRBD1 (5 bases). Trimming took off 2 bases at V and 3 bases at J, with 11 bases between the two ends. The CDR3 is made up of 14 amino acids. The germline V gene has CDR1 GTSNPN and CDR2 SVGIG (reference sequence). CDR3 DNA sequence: TGTGCCTGGAGTTGGGGCCTCGACAATCAGCCCCAGCATTTT. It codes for CAWSWGLDNQPQHF.

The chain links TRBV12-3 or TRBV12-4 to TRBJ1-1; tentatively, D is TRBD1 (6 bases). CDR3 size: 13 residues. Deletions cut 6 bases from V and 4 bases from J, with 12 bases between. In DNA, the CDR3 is TGTGCCAGCAGCCGCAGGGGTTTCACTGAAGCTTTCTTT. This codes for CASSRRGFTEAFF.

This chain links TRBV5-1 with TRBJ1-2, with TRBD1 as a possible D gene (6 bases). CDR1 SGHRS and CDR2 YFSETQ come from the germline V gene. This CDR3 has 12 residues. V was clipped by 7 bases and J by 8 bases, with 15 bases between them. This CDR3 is CASLGGAGGYTF. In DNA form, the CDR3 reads TGCGCCAGCCTGGGGGGGGCTGGCGGCTACACCTTC.

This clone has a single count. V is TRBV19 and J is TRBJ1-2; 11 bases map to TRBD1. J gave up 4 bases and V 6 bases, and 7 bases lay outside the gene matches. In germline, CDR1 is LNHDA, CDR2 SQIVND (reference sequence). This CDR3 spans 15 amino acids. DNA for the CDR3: TGTGCCAGTAGCCCTGGACAGGGGGCTCCCTATGGCTACACCTTC. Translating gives CASSPGQGAPYGYTF.

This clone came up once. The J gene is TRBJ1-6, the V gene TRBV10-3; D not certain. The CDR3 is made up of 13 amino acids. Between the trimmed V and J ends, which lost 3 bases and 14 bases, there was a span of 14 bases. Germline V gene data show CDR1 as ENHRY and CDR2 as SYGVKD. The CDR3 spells CAISDGEGGTLHF. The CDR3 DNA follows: TGTGCCATCAGTGATGGAGAGGGAGGCACCCTCCACTTT.

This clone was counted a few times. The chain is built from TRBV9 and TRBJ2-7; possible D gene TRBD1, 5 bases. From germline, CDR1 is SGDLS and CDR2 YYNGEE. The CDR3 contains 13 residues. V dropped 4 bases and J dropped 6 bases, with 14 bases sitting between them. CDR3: CASSNRVGAEQYF. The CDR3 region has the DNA TGTGCCAGCAGCAACCGAGTAGGGGCCGAGCAGTACTTC.

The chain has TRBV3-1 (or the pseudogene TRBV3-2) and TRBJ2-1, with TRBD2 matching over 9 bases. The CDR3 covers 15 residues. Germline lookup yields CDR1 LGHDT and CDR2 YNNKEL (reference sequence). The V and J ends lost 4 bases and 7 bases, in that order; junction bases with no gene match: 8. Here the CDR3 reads CASSRIAGAGNEQFF. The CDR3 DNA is TGTGCCAGCAGCCGGATAGCGGGGGCTGGGAATGAGCAGTTCTTC.

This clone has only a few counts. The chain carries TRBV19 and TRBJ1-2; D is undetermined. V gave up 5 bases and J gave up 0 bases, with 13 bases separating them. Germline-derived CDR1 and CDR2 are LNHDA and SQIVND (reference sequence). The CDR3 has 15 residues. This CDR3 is CASSPPGEANYGYTF. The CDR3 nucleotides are TGTGCCAGTAGTCCTCCAGGTGAAGCTAACTATGGCTACACCTTC. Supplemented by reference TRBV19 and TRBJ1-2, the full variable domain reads DGGITQSPKYLFRKEGQNVTLSCEQNLNHDAMYWYRQDPGQGLRLIYYSQIVNDFQKGDIAEGYSVSREKKESFPLTVTSAQKNPTAFYLCASSPPGEANYGYTFGSGTRLTVV.

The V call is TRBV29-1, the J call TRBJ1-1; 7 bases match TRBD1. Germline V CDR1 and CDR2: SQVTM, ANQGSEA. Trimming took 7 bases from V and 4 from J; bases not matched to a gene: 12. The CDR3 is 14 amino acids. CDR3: CSDGTVAPATEAFF. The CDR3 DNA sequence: TGCAGCGACGGGACAGTCGCCCCAGCCACTGAAGCTTTCTTT.

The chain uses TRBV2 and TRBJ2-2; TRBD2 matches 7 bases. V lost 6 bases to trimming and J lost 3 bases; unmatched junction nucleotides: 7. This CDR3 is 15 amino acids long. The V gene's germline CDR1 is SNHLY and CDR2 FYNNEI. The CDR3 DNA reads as TGTGCCAGCAGACCCGGGACTATCGACACCGGGGAGCTGTTTTTT. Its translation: CASRPGTIDTGELFF.

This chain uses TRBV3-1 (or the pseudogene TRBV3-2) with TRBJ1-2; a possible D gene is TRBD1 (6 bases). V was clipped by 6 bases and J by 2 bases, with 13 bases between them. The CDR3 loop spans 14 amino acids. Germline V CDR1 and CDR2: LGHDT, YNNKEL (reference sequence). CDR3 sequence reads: CASRDSGSNYGYTF. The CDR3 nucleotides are TGTGCCAGCAGGGACAGTGGGTCCAACTATGGCTACACCTTC.

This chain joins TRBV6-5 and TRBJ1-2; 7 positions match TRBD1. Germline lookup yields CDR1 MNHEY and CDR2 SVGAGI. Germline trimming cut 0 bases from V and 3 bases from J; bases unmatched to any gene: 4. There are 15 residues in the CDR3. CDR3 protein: CASSYSSGQDYGYTF. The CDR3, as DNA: TGTGCCAGCAGTTACTCGAGTGGACAGGACTATGGCTACACCTTC.

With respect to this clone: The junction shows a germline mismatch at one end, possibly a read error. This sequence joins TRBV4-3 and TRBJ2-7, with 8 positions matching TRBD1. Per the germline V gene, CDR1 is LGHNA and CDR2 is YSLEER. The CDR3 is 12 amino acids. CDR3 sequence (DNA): TGCGCCAGCAGCAAAGAGGGAGGACAGGGCCCCTTC. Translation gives CASSKEGGQGPF.